The 6 T cell receptor beta chains listed next were all sequenced from one sample in a study of OX40 agonist ivuxolimab in advanced cancers. Receptor libraries were prepared by the immunoSEQ multiplex PCR assay. The source is immuneACCESS, and TCRdb retained only in-frame sequences with V and J called. Part of the clones is not carried over; for the studies checked, unresolved V genes explain less than half of this, and the remainder is unexplained. In this sample the table shows under 20,000 clones, roughly 87% of which occur a single time. The ten largest clones add up to over 45% of the sample. Material: CD4+ or CD8+ T cells sorted from blood, obtained in a trial of the OX40 agonist ivuxolimab. These receptors were obtained from an adult with an advanced solid tumor such as melanoma, head and neck, liver or kidney cancer.

This chain connects TRBV6-5 to TRBJ1-1; tentative D call: TRBD1 (6 bases). The length of the CDR3 is 14 residues. Germline V lookup: CDR1 MNHEY, CDR2 SVGAGI. With 5 bases removed from V and 3 bases from J, the gap between germline ends came to 13 bases. The DNA for the CDR3 is TGTGCCAGCAGTCCCCGGACAGATTACACTGAAGCTTTCTTT. Amino acid sequence: CASSPRTDYTEAFF.

V gene TRBV6-5 combines with J gene TRBJ2-2, with 8 nucleotides matching TRBD1. From germline, CDR1 is MNHEY and CDR2 SVGAGI. The CDR3 spans 16 residues. The junction had 4 bases not matched to a gene; V was cut back by 3 bases and J by 1 base. The CDR3 reads CASSYSRGRNTGELFF. CDR3 nucleotide sequence: TGTGCCAGCAGTTATTCCAGGGGGCGGAACACCGGGGAGCTGTTTTTT.

This chain links TRBV7-2 with TRBJ2-1; 8 nucleotides line up with TRBD2. V was clipped by 5 bases and J by 8 bases; unmatched bases: 11. Per germline, CDR1 SGHTA and CDR2 FQGNSA. The CDR3 totals 15 residues. The CDR3: CASSLGGAGGYEQFF. In DNA, the CDR3 is TGTGCCAGCAGCCTCGGCGGTGCGGGAGGATATGAGCAGTTCTTC. The full variable domain, completed using reference TRBV7-2 and TRBJ2-1, is GAGVSQSPSNKVTEKGKDVELRCDPISGHTALYWYRQSLGQGLEFLIYFQGNSAPDKSGLPSDRFSAERTGGSVSTLTIQRTQQEDSAVYLCASSLGGAGGYEQFFGPGTRLTVL.

The chain links TRBV27 to TRBJ2-7; D remains unclear. V lost 2 bases to trimming and J lost 6 bases, with 14 bases between them. Germline CDR1 is MNHEY and CDR2 is SMNVEV (reference sequence). This CDR3 has 14 residues. This CDR3 is CASSLSLQPAEQYF. The DNA for the CDR3 is TGTGCCAGCAGTTTAAGTCTACAGCCCGCCGAGCAGTACTTC.

DNA of the CDR3: TGTGCCAGCACCTCCGGACAGGGTCTAGGCGAGCAGTACTTC. It is translated as CASTSGQGLGEQYF. This chain uses TRBV27 with TRBJ2-7; TRBD1 aligns across 8 bases. The V segment lost 7 bases and the J segment 6 bases; nucleotides outside the gene matches: 11. The CDR3 has 14 amino acids. Germline values: CDR1 MNHEY, CDR2 SMNVEV (reference sequence).

J is TRBJ1-2 and V is TRBV4-3, with D possibly matching TRBD1 (5 bases). V was shortened by 0 bases and J by 1 base, with 15 bases between the two germline ends. In germline, CDR1 is LGHNA, CDR2 YSLEER. CDR3 length equals 17 residues. For the CDR3, the DNA is TGCGCCAGCAGCCAAGAAGGCGTCGGGGCCCTTAACTATGGCTACACCTTC. Its translation is CASSQEGVGALNYGYTF.